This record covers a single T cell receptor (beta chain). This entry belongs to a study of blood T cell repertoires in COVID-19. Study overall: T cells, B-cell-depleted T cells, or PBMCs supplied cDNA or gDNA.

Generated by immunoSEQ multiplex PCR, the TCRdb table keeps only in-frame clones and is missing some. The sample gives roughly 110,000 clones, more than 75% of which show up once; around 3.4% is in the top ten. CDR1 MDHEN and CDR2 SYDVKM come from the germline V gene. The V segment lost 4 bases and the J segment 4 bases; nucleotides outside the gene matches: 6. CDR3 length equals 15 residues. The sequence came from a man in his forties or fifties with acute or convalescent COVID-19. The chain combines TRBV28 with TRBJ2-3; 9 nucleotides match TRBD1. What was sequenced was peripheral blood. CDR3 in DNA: TGTGCCAGCAGTTCGGGACAGGGTTTTGCAGATACGCAGTATTTT. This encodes CASSSGQGFADTQYF. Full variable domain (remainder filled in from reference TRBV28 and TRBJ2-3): DVKVTQSSRYLVKRTGEKVFLECVQDMDHENMFWYRQDPGLGLRLIYFSYDVKMKEKGDIPEGYSVSREKKERFSLILESASTNQTSMYLCASSSGQGFADTQYFGPGTRLTVL.